The source of this T cell receptor (beta chain) is a study of a mutant IDH1 vaccine in newly diagnosed glioma. Measured with immunoSEQ multiplex PCR; TCRdb has only the in-frame clones, and not every one. The sample records about 31,000 clones, about 73% being singletons. As to this clone: Its target is not known.

The time point was: week 11, during vaccination. Doses of 300 ug of mutant IDH1 20-mer peptide were given with topical imiquimod. The input for sequencing was PBMCs, taken from a glioma patient whose treatment included an IDH1 peptide vaccine. The sequence derives from a young man with glioma.

The CDR3 nucleotides read TGTGCCAGCTCAACGCTTACACCGGGACAGGGGGCACTGAACACCGGGGAGCTGTTTTTT. It encodes CASSTLTPGQGALNTGELFF. The chain combines TRBV18 with TRBJ2-2; 12 bases match TRBD1. The germline gives CDR1 KGHSH, CDR2 LQKENI. The CDR3 is 20 residues long. Losses at the gene ends were 5 bases for V and 1 base for J; bases not matched to a gene: 14.